This entry is about one TCR beta chain. The record originates from a study of blood T cell repertoires in COVID-19. Study background: The United States, Italy and Spain provided the acute and convalescent COVID-19 samples. Sample material is recorded as cDNA or gDNA derived from T cells, B-cell-depleted T cells, or PBMCs.

V was trimmed by 0 bases and J by 5 bases, leaving 11 bases between them. This CDR3 region has 14 residues. The V gene's germline CDR1 is SGHRS and CDR2 YFSETQ. How the authors handled the data: How many nucleated cells were present was estimated from reference gene primer amplification. Here immunoSEQ multiplex PCR was the method, and the copy in TCRdb shows in-frame clones only, minus some. V, J and clone size are those of that table, while D and trimming were read from the DNA. The table includes under 250,000 clones, approximately 83% detected once. The source material was peripheral blood. This chain joins TRBV5-1 and TRBJ2-5; no definite D call. The source is a woman aged 40-49 years with active or convalescent COVID-19. The CDR3 loop reads CASSLALSAETQYF. Written as DNA, the CDR3 is TGCGCCAGCAGCTTGGCTCTGAGCGCTGAGACCCAGTACTTC.